These T cell receptor beta chains were read from a single sample in a study of cytomegalovirus exposure and HLA in healthy donors. Method: immunoSEQ multiplex PCR; TCRdb's copy keeps in-frame clones and lacks some. The sample contains around 150,000 clones, 75% of which appear only once. The sample taken for sequencing was PBMCs. Every receptor here comes from a woman in her fifties or sixties in good health and CMV-seropositive. Both conserved end residues are part of each CDR3. Fields, in order: J gene, clone size, V gene, D gene, CDR3 DNA, CDR3 protein. D genes are given only for firm matches. The size of a clone is reported for some rows only, either as once, few or many, or as a class for expanded clones.

TRBJ2-7 NA TRBV5-1 NA TGCGCCAGCAGCTTGACAGGATCCTACGAGCAGTACTTC CASSLTGSYEQYF
TRBJ1-1 NA TRBV13 NA TGTGCCAGCAGCTTAACGGGGAACACTGAAGCTTTCTTT CASSLTGNTEAFF
TRBJ2-7 once TRBV29-1 TRBD1 TGCAGCGTTGCCGACAGGGACACCTACGAGCAGTACTTC CSVADRDTYEQYF
TRBJ1-4 few TRBV5-5 NA TGTGCCAGCAGTCTGCAGGGCGTTCGTGAAAAACTGTTTTTT CASSLQGVREKLFF
TRBJ1-1 NA TRBV2 NA TGTGCCAGCAGCCAGAACACTGAAGCTTTCTTT CASSQNTEAFF
TRBJ1-2 NA TRBV2 NA TGTGCCAGCAGGTCAGGGCATGGCTACACCTTC CASRSGHGYTF
TRBJ1-1 few TRBV28 NA TGTGCCACCACGGGGGACACTGAAGCTTTCTTT CATTGDTEAFF
TRBJ2-7 NA TRBV29-1 NA TGCAGCGTTGGGCTCGTCAGGAAGGACGAGCAGTACTTC CSVGLVRKDEQYF
TRBJ1-6 NA TRBV19 NA TGTGCCAGTAGTTCCGAGACAGTCAGTTATAATTCACCCCTCCACTTT CASSSETVSYNSPLHF
TRBJ1-6 NA TRBV5-6 NA TGTGCCAGCAGCTTGGGACAGAGCAATTCACCCCTCCACTTT CASSLGQSNSPLHF
TRBJ2-7 NA TRBV15 TRBD1 TGTGCCACCAGCGGGGAAGGACAGGGAGGCTCCTACGAGCAGTACTTC CATSGEGQGGSYEQYF
TRBJ1-1 NA TRBV12-5 NA TGTGCTAGTGGTTTGCAGTTTGGGGGAGGCACTGAAGCTTTCTTT CASGLQFGGGTEAFF
TRBJ2-3 NA TRBV7-2 TRBD2 TGTGCCAGCAGCTTAGTATCATCCGGGACTAGCGGTGTAGATACGCAGTATTTT CASSLVSSGTSGVDTQYF
TRBJ1-5 NA TRBV5-4 TRBD1 TGTGCCAGCAGTTCCGGGACAGGGAATCAGCCCCAGCATTTT CASSSGTGNQPQHF
TRBJ2-1 few TRBV6-6 TRBD2 TGTGCCAGCAGCCGGACTAGCGGGGGTGAACAGTTCTTC CASSRTSGGEQFF
TRBJ2-1 NA TRBV4-1 NA TGCGCCAGCAGCCAAGGGGCAGGCTCCTACAATGAGCAGTTCTTC CASSQGAGSYNEQFF
TRBJ1-1 NA TRBV5-1 TRBD1 TGCGCCAGCAGCGCCAGGGGGCGCATAGAAACTGAAGCTTTCTTT CASSARGRIETEAFF
TRBJ2-3 few TRBV27 NA TGTGCCAGCAGCCTGGCGGGGACAGATACGCAGTATTTT CASSLAGTDTQYF
TRBJ1-3 few TRBV10-3 NA TGTGCCATCAGTGGTCCGAGCCCGCTCTCTGGAAACACCATATATTTT CAISGPSPLSGNTIYF
TRBJ1-2 NA TRBV18 NA TGTGCCAGCTCGCTTGGAGGAGAATATGGCTACACCTTC CASSLGGEYGYTF
TRBJ1-3 NA TRBV10-1 NA TGCGCCAGCGGTTACGGGAACACCATATATTTT CASGYGNTIYF
TRBJ1-2 medium-sized TRBV4-1 TRBD1 TGCGCCAGCAGCCCCTCCGAGGGGGCGGGGGGCTACACCTTC CASSPSEGAGGYTF
TRBJ1-2 NA TRBV5-1 NA TGCGCCAGCAATTCGGGGGGGGGCTATGGCTACACCTTC CASNSGGGYGYTF
TRBJ2-2 once TRBV5-6 TRBD2 TGTGCCAGCAGCTTGACGCGGGAGACCGGGGAGCTGTTTTTT CASSLTRETGELFF
TRBJ2-7 NA TRBV2 NA TGTGCCAGCCTTAGCGGTGTTACCTACGAGCAGTACTTC CASLSGVTYEQYF